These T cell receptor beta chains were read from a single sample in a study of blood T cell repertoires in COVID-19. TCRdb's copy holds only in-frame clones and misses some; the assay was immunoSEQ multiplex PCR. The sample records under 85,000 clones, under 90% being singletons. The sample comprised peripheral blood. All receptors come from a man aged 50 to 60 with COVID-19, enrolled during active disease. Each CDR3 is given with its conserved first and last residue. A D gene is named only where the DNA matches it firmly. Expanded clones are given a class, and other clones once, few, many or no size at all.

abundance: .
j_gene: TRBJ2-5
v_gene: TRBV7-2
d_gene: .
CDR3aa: CASSLAETRGTQYF
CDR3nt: TGTGCCAGCAGCTTAGCAGAGACCCGGGGGACCCAGTACTTC

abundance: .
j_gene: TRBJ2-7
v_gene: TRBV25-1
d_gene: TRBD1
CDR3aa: CASMDGTGSNEQYF
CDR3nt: TGTGCCAGCATGGATGGGACAGGTTCGAACGAGCAGTACTTC

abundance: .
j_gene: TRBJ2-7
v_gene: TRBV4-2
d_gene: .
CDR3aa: CASSQDLGAPLPYEQYF
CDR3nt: TGTGCCAGCAGCCAAGATCTGGGGGCTCCCTTACCCTACGAGCAGTACTTC

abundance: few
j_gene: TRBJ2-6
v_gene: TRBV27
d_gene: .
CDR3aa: CASSFGGRAGANVLTF
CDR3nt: TGTGCCAGCAGTTTCGGGGGGCGCGCTGGGGCCAACGTCCTGACTTTC

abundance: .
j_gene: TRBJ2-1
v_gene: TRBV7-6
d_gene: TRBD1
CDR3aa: CASSPRGKRQGSYNEQFF
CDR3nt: TGTGCCAGCAGCCCTCGAGGGAAGAGACAGGGCTCCTACAATGAGCAGTTCTTC

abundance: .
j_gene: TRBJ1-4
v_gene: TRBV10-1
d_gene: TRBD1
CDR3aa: CASSSGTEYEKLFF
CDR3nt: TGCGCCAGCAGTTCGGGGACAGAATATGAAAAACTGTTTTTT

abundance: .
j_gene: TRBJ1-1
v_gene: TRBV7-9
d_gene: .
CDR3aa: CASSQYRASTEAFF
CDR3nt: TGTGCCAGCAGCCAATACAGGGCTAGCACTGAAGCTTTCTTT

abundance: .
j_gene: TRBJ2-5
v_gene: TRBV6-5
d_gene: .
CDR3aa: CASSPLGSQETQYF
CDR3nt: TGTGCCAGCAGCCCCTTGGGGAGCCAAGAGACCCAGTACTTC

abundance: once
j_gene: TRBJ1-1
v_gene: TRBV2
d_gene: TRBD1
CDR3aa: CASSGEGGNTEAFF
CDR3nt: TGTGCCAGCAGTGGGGAAGGGGGCAACACTGAAGCTTTCTTT

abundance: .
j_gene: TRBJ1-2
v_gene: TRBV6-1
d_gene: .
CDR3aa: CASSEQLADYGYTF
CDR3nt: TGTGCCAGCAGTGAACAATTGGCCGACTATGGCTACACCTTC

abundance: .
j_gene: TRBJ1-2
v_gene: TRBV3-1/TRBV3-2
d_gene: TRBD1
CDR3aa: CASSPGTGGALTNYGYTF
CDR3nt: TGTGCCAGCAGCCCCGGGACAGGGGGCGCGTTGACTAACTATGGCTACACCTTC

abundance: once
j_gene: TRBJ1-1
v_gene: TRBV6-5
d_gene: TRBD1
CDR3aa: CASSPGQDQNTEAFF
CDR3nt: TGTGCCAGCAGCCCCGGACAGGACCAAAACACTGAAGCTTTCTTT

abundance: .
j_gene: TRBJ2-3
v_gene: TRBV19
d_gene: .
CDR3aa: CASSGGGRGSQYF
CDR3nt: TGTGCCAGTAGTGGAGGTGGGCGGGGCTCGCAGTATTTT

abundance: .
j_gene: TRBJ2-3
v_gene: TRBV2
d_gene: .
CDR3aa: CASTDDSMGRTDTQYF
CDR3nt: TGTGCCAGCACCGATGACTCTATGGGGCGCACAGATACGCAGTATTTT

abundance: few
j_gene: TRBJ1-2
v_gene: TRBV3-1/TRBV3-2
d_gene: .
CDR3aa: CASSQAGNGIVNYGYTF
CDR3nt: TGTGCCAGCAGCCAAGCAGGGAATGGAATAGTAAACTATGGCTACACCTTC

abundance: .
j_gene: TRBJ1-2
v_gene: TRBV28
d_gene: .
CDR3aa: CASSLDRDYGYTF
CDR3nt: TGTGCCAGCAGTTTGGACAGAGACTATGGCTACACCTTC

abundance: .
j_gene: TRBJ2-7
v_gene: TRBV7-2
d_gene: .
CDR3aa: CASSLAQGSGEQYF
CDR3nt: TGTGCCAGCAGCTTAGCGCAGGGGTCAGGTGAGCAGTACTTC

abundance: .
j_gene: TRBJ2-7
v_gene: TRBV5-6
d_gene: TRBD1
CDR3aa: CASSSIDRDYEQYF
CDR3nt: TGTGCCAGCAGCTCAATAGACAGGGACTACGAGCAGTACTTC

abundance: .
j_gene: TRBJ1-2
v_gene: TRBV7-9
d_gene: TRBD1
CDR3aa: CASTATGTNYGYTF
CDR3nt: TGTGCCAGCACCGCGACAGGGACAAACTATGGCTACACCTTC

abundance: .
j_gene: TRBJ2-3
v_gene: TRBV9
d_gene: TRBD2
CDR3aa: CASSVGTSGGAPDTQYF
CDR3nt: TGTGCCAGCAGCGTAGGGACTAGCGGGGGGGCCCCAGATACGCAGTATTTT

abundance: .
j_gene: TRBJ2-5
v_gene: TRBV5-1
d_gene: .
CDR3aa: CASSLEETQYF
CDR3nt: TGCGCCAGCAGCCTAGAAGAGACCCAGTACTTC

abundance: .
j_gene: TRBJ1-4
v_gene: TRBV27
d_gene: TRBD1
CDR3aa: CASSLRQGKREKLFF
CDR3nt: TGTGCCAGCAGTTTGAGACAGGGGAAGAGGGAAAAACTGTTTTTT

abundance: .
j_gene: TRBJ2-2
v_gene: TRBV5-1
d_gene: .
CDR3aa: CASSLTPDTGELFF
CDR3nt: TGCGCCAGCAGCTTGACCCCAGACACCGGGGAGCTGTTTTTT

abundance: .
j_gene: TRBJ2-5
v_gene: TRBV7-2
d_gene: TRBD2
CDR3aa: CASSSYSGEETQYF
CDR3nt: TGTGCCAGCAGCTCATATAGCGGGGAGGAGACCCAGTACTTC

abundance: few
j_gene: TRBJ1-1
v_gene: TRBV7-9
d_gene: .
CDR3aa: CASSSQGQSEAFF
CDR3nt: TGTGCCAGCAGCTCCCAAGGACAGAGTGAAGCTTTCTTT

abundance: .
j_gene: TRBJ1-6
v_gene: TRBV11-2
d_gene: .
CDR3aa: CASSLTQGGHSPLHF
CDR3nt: TGTGCCAGCAGCTTAACACAGGGCGGGCATTCACCCCTCCACTTT

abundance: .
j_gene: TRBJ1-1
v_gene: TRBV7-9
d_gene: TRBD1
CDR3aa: CASSLAQGAEIVSEAFF
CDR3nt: TGTGCCAGCAGCTTAGCGCAGGGGGCGGAGATAGTTTCTGAAGCTTTCTTT

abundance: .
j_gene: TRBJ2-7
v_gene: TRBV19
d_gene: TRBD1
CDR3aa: CASSSKGQGGTYEQYF
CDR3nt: TGTGCCAGTAGTAGTAAAGGACAGGGGGGAACCTACGAGCAGTACTTC

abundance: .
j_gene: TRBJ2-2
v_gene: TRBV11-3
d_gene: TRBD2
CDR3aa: CASSPGGVHTGELFF
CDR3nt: TGTGCCAGCAGCCCGGGGGGGGTGCACACCGGGGAGCTGTTTTTT

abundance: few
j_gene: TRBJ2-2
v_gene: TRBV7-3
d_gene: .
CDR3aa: CASSPRHPPNTGELFF
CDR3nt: TGTGCCAGCAGCCCCCGACATCCCCCGAACACCGGGGAGCTGTTTTTT

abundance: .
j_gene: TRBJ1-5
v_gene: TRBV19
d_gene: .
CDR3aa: CASTTGRQGNQPQHF
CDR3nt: TGTGCCAGTACCACCGGTCGTCAGGGCAATCAGCCCCAGCATTTT

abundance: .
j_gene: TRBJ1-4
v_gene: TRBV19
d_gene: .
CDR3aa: CASTDTSATNEKLFF
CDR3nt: TGTGCCAGTACCGATACAAGTGCAACTAATGAAAAACTGTTTTTT

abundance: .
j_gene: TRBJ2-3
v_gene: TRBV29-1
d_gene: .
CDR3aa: CSVEDGSAYSTDTQYF
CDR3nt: TGCAGCGTTGAAGACGGTTCAGCGTATAGCACAGATACGCAGTATTTT

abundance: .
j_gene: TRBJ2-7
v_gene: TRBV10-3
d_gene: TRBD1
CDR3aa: CASGTGEGEQYF
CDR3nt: TGTGCCAGCGGGACAGGGGAGGGCGAGCAGTACTTC

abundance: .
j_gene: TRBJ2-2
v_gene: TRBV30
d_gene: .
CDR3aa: CAWNTGTNTGELFF
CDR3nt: TGTGCCTGGAATACAGGAACGAACACCGGGGAGCTGTTTTTT

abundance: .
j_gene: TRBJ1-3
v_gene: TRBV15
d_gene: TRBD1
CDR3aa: CATSRGQGSSGNTIYF
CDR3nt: TGTGCCACCAGCAGGGGACAGGGGTCTTCTGGAAACACCATATATTTT

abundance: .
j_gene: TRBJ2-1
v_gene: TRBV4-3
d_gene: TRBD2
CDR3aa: CASSQDLAGFYNEQFF
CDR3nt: TGCGCCAGCAGCCAAGACCTAGCGGGGTTTTACAATGAGCAGTTCTTC

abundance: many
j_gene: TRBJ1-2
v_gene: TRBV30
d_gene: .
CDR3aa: CAWSVGIQYGYTF
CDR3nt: TGTGCCTGGAGCGTGGGCATTCAGTATGGCTACACCTTC

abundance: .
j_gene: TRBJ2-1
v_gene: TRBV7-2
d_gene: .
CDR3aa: CASSLMQSRAGEQFF
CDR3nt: TGTGCCAGCAGCTTAATGCAGTCCCGGGCGGGTGAGCAGTTCTTC

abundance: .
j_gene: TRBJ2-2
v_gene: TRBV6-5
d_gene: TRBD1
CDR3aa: CASRGQGPGELFF
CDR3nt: TGTGCCAGCAGGGGACAGGGCCCCGGGGAGCTGTTTTTT

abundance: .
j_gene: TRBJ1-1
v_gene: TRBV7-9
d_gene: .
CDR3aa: CASSFGENTEAFF
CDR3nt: TGTGCCAGCAGCTTCGGAGAGAACACTGAAGCTTTCTTT

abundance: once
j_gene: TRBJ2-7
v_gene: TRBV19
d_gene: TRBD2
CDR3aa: CASSVAGGYEQYF
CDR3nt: TGTGCCAGTAGTGTAGCGGGGGGTTACGAGCAGTACTTC

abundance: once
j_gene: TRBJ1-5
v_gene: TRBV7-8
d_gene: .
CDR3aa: CASSLLSSEPQHF
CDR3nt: TGTGCCAGCAGCTTACTATCTTCCGAGCCCCAGCATTTT

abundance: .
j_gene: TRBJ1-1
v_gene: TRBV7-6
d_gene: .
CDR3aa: CASSPSQGTMNTEAFF
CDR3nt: TGTGCCAGCAGCCCTTCCCAGGGGACGATGAACACTGAAGCTTTCTTT

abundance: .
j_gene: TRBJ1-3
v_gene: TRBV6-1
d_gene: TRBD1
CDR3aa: CASTDRGLSSGNTIYF
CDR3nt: TGTGCCAGCACTGACAGGGGCCTCAGCTCTGGAAACACCATATATTTT

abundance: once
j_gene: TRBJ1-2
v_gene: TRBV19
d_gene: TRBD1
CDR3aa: CASRSQGADYGYTF
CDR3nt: TGTGCCAGTAGGTCTCAGGGGGCTGACTATGGCTACACCTTC

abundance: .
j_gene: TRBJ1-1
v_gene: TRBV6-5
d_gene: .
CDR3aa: CASRAGLNTEAFF
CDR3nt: TGTGCCAGCAGGGCAGGGCTTAACACTGAAGCTTTCTTT

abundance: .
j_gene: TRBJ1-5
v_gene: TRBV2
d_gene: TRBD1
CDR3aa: CASSEGRDRSLYSNQPQHF
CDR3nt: TGTGCCAGCAGTGAGGGAAGGGACAGGAGCCTTTATAGCAATCAGCCCCAGCATTTT

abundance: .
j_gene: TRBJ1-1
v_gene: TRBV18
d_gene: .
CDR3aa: CASSPQDSEAFF
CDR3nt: TGTGCCAGCTCACCACAGGACAGTGAAGCTTTCTTT

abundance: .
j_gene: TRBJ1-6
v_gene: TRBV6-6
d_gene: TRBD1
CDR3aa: CASRRQGSGSYNSPLHF
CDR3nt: TGTGCCAGCAGGCGACAGGGGTCGGGCTCCTATAATTCACCCCTCCACTTT

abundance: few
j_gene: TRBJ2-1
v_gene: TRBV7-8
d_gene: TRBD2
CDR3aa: CASSILAGPYNEQFF
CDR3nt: TGTGCCAGCAGCATCCTAGCGGGTCCCTACAATGAGCAGTTCTTC

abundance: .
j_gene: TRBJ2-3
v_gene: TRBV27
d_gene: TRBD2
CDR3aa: CASSLGYPGLAGGTDTQYF
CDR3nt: TGTGCCAGCAGTTTGGGTTATCCGGGACTAGCGGGGGGCACAGATACGCAGTATTTT

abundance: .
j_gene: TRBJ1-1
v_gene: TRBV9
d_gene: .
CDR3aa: CASRETGNGNTEAFF
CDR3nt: TGTGCCAGCAGGGAAACAGGGAACGGAAACACTGAAGCTTTCTTT

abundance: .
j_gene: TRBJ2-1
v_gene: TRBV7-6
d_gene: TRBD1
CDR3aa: CASSRLGQGKSSYNEQFF
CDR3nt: TGTGCCAGCAGCCGTTTGGGACAGGGGAAAAGCTCCTACAATGAGCAGTTCTTC

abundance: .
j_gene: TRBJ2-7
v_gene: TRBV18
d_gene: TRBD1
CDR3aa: CASSPTPGQGKEQYF
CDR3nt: TGTGCCAGCTCACCAACACCGGGACAGGGGAAGGAGCAGTACTTC

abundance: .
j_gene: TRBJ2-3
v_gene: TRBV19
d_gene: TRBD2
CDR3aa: CASSKRLAGGTDTQYF
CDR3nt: TGTGCCAGTAGTAAAAGACTAGCGGGGGGCACAGATACGCAGTATTTT

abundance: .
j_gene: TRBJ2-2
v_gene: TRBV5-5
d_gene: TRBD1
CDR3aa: CASSLRTGGPHRELFF
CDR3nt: TGTGCCAGCAGCTTGAGAACAGGGGGCCCCCACCGGGAGCTGTTTTTT

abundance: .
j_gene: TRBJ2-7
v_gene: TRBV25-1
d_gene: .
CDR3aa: CASSEYGGGRYEQYF
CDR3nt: TGTGCCAGCAGTGAATATGGGGGGGGCCGATACGAGCAGTACTTC

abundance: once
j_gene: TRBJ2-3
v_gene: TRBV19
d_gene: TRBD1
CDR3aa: CASSGTATDTQYF
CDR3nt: TGTGCCAGTAGCGGGACAGCCACAGATACGCAGTATTTT